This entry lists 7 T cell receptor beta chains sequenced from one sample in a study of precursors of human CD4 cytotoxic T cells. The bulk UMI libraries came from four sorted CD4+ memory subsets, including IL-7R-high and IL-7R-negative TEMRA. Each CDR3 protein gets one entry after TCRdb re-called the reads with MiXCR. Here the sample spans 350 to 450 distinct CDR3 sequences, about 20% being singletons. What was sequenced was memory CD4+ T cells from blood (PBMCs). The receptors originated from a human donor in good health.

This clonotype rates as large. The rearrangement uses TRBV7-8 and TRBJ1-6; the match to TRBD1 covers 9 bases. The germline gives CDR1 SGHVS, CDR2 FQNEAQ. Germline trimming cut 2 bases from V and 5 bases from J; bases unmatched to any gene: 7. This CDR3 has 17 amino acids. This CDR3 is CASSLSIQGADNSPLHF. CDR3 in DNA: TGTGCCAGCAGCTTATCGATACAGGGGGCGGATAATTCACCCCTCCACTTT.

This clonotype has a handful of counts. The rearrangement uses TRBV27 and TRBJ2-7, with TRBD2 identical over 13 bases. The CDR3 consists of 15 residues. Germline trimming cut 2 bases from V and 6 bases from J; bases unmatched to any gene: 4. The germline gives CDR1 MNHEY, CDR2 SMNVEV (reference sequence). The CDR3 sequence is CASSLGLAGVREQYF. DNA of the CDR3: TGTGCCAGCAGTTTAGGACTAGCGGGAGTTCGCGAGCAGTACTTC.

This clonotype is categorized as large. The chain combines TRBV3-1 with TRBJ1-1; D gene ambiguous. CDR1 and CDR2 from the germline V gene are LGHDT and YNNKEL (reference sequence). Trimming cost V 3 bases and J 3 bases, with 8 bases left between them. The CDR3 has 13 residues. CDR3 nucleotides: TGTGCCAGCAGCCAGGGAGTACACACTGAAGCTTTCTTT. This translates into CASSQGVHTEAFF.

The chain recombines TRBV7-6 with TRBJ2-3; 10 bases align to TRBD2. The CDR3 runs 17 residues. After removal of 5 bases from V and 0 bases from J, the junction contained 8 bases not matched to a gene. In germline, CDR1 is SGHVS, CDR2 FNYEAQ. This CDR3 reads CASSPLAGGTSTDTQYF. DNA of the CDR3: TGTGCCAGCAGCCCCTTAGCGGGAGGTACTAGCACAGATACGCAGTATTTT.

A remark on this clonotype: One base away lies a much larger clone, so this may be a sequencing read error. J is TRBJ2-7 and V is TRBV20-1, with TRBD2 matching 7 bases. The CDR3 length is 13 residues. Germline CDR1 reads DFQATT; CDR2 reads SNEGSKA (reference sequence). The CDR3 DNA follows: TGCGGTGCGGCAATAGCGGGCTCCTACGAGCAGTACTTC. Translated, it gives CGAAIAGSYEQYF.

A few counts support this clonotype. The CDR3 loop is CSVEVPGGDTQYF. CDR3 sequence (DNA): TGCAGCGTTGAAGTCCCAGGGGGAGATACGCAGTATTTT. The chain recombines TRBV29-1 with TRBJ2-3; 7 bases match TRBD1. CDR1 and CDR2 (germline): SQVTM, ANQGSEA. After removal of 1 base from V and 5 bases from J, the junction contained 3 bases not matched to a gene. The CDR3 is 13 amino acids.

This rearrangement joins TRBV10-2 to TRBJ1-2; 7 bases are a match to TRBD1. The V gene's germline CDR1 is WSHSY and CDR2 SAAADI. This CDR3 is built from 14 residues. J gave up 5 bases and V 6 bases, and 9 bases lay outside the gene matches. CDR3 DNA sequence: TGCGCCAGCAGGGATGGACAGGCACGGTATGGCTACACCTTC. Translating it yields CASRDGQARYGYTF.